Listed below are T cell receptor beta chains from one sample, sequenced in a study of technical replicates of blood from four donors. The method was immunoSEQ multiplex PCR; TCRdb's version includes in-frame clones alone and lacks a portion of them. Of more than 90,000 clones listed, about 95% are singletons. Material for sequencing was T cells isolated from PBMCs. Receptors were obtained from a human donor in good health. Each CDR3 is given with its conserved first and last residue. D genes are given only for firm matches. Some rows mark clone size as missing; the rest say once, few, many or name a class of expanded clone.

V	D	J	size	CDR3	DNA
TRBV7-3	-	TRBJ2-1	-	CASSLNPLNGAQDEQFF	TGTGCCAGCAGTCTAAACCCATTGAATGGGGCCCAGGATGAGCAGTTCTTC
TRBV11-3	-	TRBJ2-7	-	CASSLETSEQYF	TGTGCCAGCAGCTTAGAAACTAGCGAGCAGTACTTC
TRBV6-1	-	TRBJ2-7	-	CASSRDWRGYEQYF	TGTGCCAGCAGTAGAGACTGGCGGGGCTACGAGCAGTACTTC
TRBV5-1	TRBD2	TRBJ2-5	-	CASSSGLAEETQYF	TGCGCCAGCAGCTCCGGACTAGCGGAAGAGACCCAGTACTTC
TRBV2	-	TRBJ2-5	once	CASSEISRKETQYF	TGTGCCAGCAGTGAAATTTCTAGAAAAGAGACCCAGTACTTC
TRBV19	TRBD2	TRBJ2-7	-	CASSIRASGSYEQYF	TGTGCCAGTAGTATTCGGGCTAGCGGGAGCTACGAGCAGTACTTC
TRBV30	-	TRBJ2-3	-	CAKGGGLSTDTQYF	TGTGCCAAGGGTGGCGGGTTAAGCACAGATACGCAGTATTTT
TRBV9	-	TRBJ2-7	-	CASSPERGAREEQYF	TGTGCCAGCAGCCCGGAGAGGGGGGCGCGGGAGGAGCAGTACTTC
TRBV28	-	TRBJ2-7	-	CASSFSVDEQYF	TGTGCCAGCAGTTTCTCCGTAGACGAGCAGTACTTC
TRBV28	-	TRBJ1-3	-	CASSLALRNTIYF	TGTGCCAGCAGTTTAGCACTCCGAAACACCATATATTTT
TRBV5-1	-	TRBJ1-5	few	CASSLGGQRDQPQHF	TGCGCCAGCAGCTTGGGAGGACAGCGAGATCAGCCCCAGCATTTT
TRBV4-2	-	TRBJ1-4	-	CASSHGLELFF	TGTGCCAGCAGCCATGGGCTGGAACTGTTTTTT
TRBV18	TRBD1	TRBJ1-2	-	CASSPFDREVGYTF	TGTGCCAGCTCACCCTTCGACAGGGAGGTTGGCTACACCTTC
TRBV14	-	TRBJ2-7	-	CASSQTQGKGYEQYF	TGTGCCAGCAGCCAAACCCAGGGGAAGGGCTACGAGCAGTACTTC